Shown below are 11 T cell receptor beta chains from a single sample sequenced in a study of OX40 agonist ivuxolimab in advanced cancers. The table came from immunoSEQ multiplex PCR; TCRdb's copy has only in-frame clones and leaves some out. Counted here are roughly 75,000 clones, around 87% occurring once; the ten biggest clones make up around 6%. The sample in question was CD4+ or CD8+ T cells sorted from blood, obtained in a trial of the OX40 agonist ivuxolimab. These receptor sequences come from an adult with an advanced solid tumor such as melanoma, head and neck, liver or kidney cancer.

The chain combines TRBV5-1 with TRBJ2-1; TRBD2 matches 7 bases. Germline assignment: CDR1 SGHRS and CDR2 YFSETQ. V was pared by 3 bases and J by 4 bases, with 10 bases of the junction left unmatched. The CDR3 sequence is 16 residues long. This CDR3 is CASSWTGDYRYNEQFF. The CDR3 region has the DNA TGCGCCAGCAGCTGGACGGGGGACTACCGATACAATGAGCAGTTCTTC. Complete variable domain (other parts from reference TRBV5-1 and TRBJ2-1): KAGVTQTPRYLIKTRGQQVTLSCSPISGHRSVSWYQQTPGQGLQFLFEYFSETQRNKGNFPGRFSGRQFSNSRSEMNVSTLELGDSALYLCASSWTGDYRYNEQFFGPGTRLTVL.

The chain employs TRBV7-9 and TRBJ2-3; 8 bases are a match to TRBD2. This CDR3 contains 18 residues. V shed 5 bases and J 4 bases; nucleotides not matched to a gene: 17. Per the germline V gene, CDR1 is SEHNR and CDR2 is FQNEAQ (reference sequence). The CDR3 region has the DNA TGTGCCAGCAGCCCACCGTTTGGAGTAGCGGGAAAGGCAGATACGCAGTATTTT. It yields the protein CASSPPFGVAGKADTQYF.

The DNA for the CDR3 is TGTGCCTGGAGTGTCCCCCAGCGGGGACTCTACGAGCAGTACTTC. This codes for CAWSVPQRGLYEQYF. This chain links TRBV30 with TRBJ2-7; 7 nucleotides match TRBD2. With V trimmed by 0 bases and J by 3 bases, 8 bases remained unmatched. The V gene's germline CDR1 is GTSNPN and CDR2 SVGIG (reference sequence). The CDR3 has 15 residues.

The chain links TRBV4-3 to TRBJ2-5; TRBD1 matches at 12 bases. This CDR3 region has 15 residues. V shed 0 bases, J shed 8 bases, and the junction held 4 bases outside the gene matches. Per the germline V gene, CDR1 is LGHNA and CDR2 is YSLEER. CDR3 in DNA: TGCGCCAGCAGCCAAGATTGGGACAGGGGGCAAACCCAGTACTTC. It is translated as CASSQDWDRGQTQYF.

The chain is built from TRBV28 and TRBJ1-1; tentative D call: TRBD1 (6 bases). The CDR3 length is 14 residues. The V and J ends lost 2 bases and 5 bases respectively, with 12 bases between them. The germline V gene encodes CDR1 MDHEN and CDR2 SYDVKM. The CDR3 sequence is CASSLGGRSTEAFF. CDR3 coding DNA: TGTGCCAGCAGTTTAGGGGGGCGTTCAACTGAAGCTTTCTTT.

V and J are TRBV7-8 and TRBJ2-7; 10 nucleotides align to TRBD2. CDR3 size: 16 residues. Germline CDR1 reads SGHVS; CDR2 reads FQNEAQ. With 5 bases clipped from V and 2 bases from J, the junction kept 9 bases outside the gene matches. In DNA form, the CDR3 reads TGTGCCAGCAGCCTAGAGGGGGGGACTAGCGCCTACGAGCAGTACTTC. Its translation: CASSLEGGTSAYEQYF.

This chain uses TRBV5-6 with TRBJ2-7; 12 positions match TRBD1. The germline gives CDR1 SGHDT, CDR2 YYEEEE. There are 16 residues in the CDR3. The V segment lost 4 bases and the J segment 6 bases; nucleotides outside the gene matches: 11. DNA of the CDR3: TGTGCCAGCAGCCCTTGGGACAGGGGGCTCTTGGGCGAGCAGTACTTC. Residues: CASSPWDRGLLGEQYF.

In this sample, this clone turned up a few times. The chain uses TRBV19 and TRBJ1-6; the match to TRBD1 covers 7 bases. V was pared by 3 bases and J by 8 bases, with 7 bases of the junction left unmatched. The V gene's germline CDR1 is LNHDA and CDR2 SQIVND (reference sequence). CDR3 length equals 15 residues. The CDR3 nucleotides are TGTGCCAGTAGTATCTACAGGGGACATGATTCACCCCTCCACTTT. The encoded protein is CASSIYRGHDSPLHF.

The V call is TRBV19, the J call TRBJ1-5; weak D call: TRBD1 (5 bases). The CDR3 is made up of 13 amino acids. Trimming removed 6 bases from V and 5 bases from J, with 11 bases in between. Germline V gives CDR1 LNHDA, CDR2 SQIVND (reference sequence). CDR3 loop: CASSPTGYQPQHF. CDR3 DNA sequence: TGTGCCAGTAGCCCAACAGGATATCAGCCCCAGCATTTT. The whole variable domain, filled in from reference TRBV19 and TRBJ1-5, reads DGGITQSPKYLFRKEGQNVTLSCEQNLNHDAMYWYRQDPGQGLRLIYYSQIVNDFQKGDIAEGYSVSREKKESFPLTVTSAQKNPTAFYLCASSPTGYQPQHFGDGTRLSIL.

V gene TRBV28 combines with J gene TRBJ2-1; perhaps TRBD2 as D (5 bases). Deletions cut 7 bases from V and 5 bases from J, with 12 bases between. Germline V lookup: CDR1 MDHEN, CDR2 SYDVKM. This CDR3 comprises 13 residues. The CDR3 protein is CASTLTSHNEQFF. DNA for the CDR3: TGTGCCAGCACACTAACTAGTCACAATGAGCAGTTCTTC.

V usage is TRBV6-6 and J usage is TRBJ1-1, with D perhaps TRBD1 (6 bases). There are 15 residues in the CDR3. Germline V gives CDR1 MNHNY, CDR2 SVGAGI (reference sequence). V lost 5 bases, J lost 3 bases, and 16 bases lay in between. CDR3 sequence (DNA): TGTGCCAGCAGTCCTTACAGGGTAACGGACACTGAAGCTTTCTTT. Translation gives CASSPYRVTDTEAFF.